The entry that follows covers one T cell receptor beta chain sequence. V was cut by 3 bases and J by 1 base, with 10 bases left in between. CDR1 is SGHTS and CDR2 is YDEGEE in the germline V gene. This CDR3 contains 14 residues. The data belong to a study of T cell changes during pregnancy in multiple sclerosis. Assay: immunoSEQ multiplex PCR; the TCRdb copy retains only in-frame clones and omits some. Among 57,000 or so clones listed, around 90% were seen once. The TCR originated in a female donor in good health, enrolled as a control in a pregnancy study. The chain is built from TRBV5-8 and TRBJ2-5, with D perhaps TRBD1 (5 bases). Sequencing used peripheral blood, obtained after pregnancy. CDR3 coding DNA: TGTGCCAGCAGCTCTCGGACACTCCAAGAGACCCAGTACTTC. It yields the protein CASSSRTLQETQYF.